This note documents a single TCR beta chain sequence. This sample is part of a study of blood T cell repertoires in COVID-19. Across the study: Donors in the United States, Italy and Spain gave samples during acute or convalescent COVID-19. T cells, B-cell-depleted T cells, or PBMCs supplied cDNA or gDNA.

CDR3 length equals 17 residues. The trim removed 2 bases at V and 0 bases at J, leaving 7 bases unmatched. Germline CDR1 is LNHNV and CDR2 is YYDKDF (reference sequence). Authors' analysis steps: Reference gene primers were amplified, and this amplification served to estimate nucleated cell counts. Method: immunoSEQ multiplex PCR; TCRdb's copy keeps in-frame clones and lacks some. The V and J calls and the clone size are those of that table, but D and trimming were determined from the DNA. The repertoire holds some 320,000 clones, 88% seen once, with 6.9% in the top ten. This rearrangement joins TRBV15 to TRBJ1-3, with 7 bases aligning to TRBD1. This sequence was found in a woman between 25 and 40 years old who had recovered from COVID-19. The source material was peripheral blood. CDR3 protein: CATSRLMDRSSGNTIYF. The CDR3 coding sequence is TGTGCCACCAGCAGATTGATGGACAGGAGCTCTGGAAACACCATATATTTT.